This is a list of T cell receptor beta chains from one sample in a study of early T cells in non-severe SARS-CoV-2 infection. TCRdb reprocessed the 5' RACE reads via MiXCR and lists one record per CDR3 protein. Of about 26,000 distinct CDR3 sequences in the sample, more than 4.5% were seen once. Sequenced material: whole blood. These receptors were obtained from an adult who was a healthcare worker with PCR-confirmed SARS-CoV-2 infection or an uninfected control (not recorded which). Both conserved end residues are part of each CDR3. Each record gives: D gene, J gene, V gene, clone size, CDR3 protein, CDR3 DNA. D genes are given only for firm matches. Part of the rows lack a size; the others show once, few, many or a class for expanded clones.

TRBD2 | TRBJ2-1 | TRBV29-1 | many | CSVEAGGQFF | TGCAGCGTTGAGGCGGGGGGGCAGTTCTTC
. | TRBJ2-7 | TRBV6-2/TRBV6-3 | many | CASSRDGWDEQYF | TGTGCCAGCAGTCGGGACGGATGGGACGAGCAGTACTTC
. | TRBJ1-1 | TRBV20-1 | many | CSARGDTEAFF | TGCAGTGCTAGAGGGGACACTGAAGCTTTCTTT
TRBD1 | TRBJ2-3 | TRBV20-1 | many | CSAREGVGQGTDTQYF | TGCAGTGCTAGAGAGGGGGTGGGACAGGGTACAGATACGCAGTATTTT
TRBD2 | TRBJ2-2 | TRBV12-3/TRBV12-4 | many | CASSFGGRSTGELFF | TGTGCCAGCAGTTTCGGGGGGAGGAGCACCGGGGAGCTGTTTTTT
. | TRBJ1-2 | TRBV4-2 | many | CASSQEGRESDYGYTF | TGTGCCAGCAGCCAAGAAGGAAGGGAATCGGACTATGGCTACACCTTC
TRBD1 | TRBJ2-2 | TRBV15 | many | CATSVRPRTGNTGELFF | TGTGCCACCAGCGTCCGCCCCCGGACAGGGAACACCGGGGAGCTGTTTTTT
. | TRBJ1-1 | TRBV6-2/TRBV6-3 | many | CASRRDAANTEAFF | TGTGCCAGCAGGAGAGATGCTGCGAACACTGAAGCTTTCTTT
TRBD2 | TRBJ2-3 | TRBV25-1 | many | CASSGSSGGAADTQYF | TGTGCCAGCAGTGGGTCTAGCGGGGGGGCGGCAGATACGCAGTATTTT
. | TRBJ2-3 | TRBV9 | many | CASSEDTSTDTQYF | TGTGCCAGCAGCGAAGACACTAGCACAGATACGCAGTATTTT
. | TRBJ1-3 | TRBV20-1 | many | CSARQGGSSGNTIYF | TGCAGTGCTCGCCAAGGTGGCAGCTCTGGAAACACCATATATTTT
TRBD1 | TRBJ1-1 | TRBV27 | few | CASSNWDRANTEAFF | TGTGCCAGCAGTAATTGGGACAGGGCGAACACTGAAGCTTTCTTT
TRBD2 | TRBJ2-1 | TRBV18 | many | CASSPSGASYNEQFF | TGTGCCAGCTCGCCTAGCGGGGCCTCCTACAATGAGCAGTTCTTC
. | TRBJ1-5 | TRBV5-8 | many | CASSLWARSNQPQHF | TGTGCCAGCAGCCTTTGGGCCCGTAGCAATCAGCCCCAGCATTTT
TRBD1 | TRBJ2-1 | TRBV27 | many | CAIRTGANNEQFF | TGTGCCATCCGGACAGGAGCCAACAATGAGCAGTTCTTC
TRBD1 | TRBJ1-2 | TRBV7-2 | . | CASSLDRGYGYTF | TGTGCCAGCAGCTTGGACAGGGGGTATGGCTACACCTTC
. | TRBJ2-3 | TRBV7-6 | . | CASSSDLSSTDTQYF | TGTGCCAGCAGCTCGGACTTGAGTAGTACAGATACGCAGTATTTT
TRBD2 | TRBJ2-5 | TRBV6-2/TRBV6-3 | few | CASGERPSGTQYF | TGTGCCAGCGGCGAGAGGCCTAGCGGGACCCAGTACTTC
. | TRBJ1-1 | TRBV5-4 | many | CASSPSAGVPPEAFF | TGTGCCAGCAGCCCAAGCGCGGGGGTCCCCCCTGAAGCTTTCTTT
. | TRBJ1-1 | TRBV18 | medium-sized | CASAQGYTEAFF | TGTGCCAGCGCTCAGGGGTACACTGAAGCTTTCTTT
. | TRBJ1-3 | TRBV7-2 | many | CASSLTWGSSGNTIYF | TGTGCCAGCAGCTTAACATGGGGGAGCTCTGGAAACACCATATATTTT
. | TRBJ2-1 | TRBV18 | many | CASSPPWATEINEQFF | TGTGCCAGCTCACCTCCATGGGCAACGGAGATCAATGAGCAGTTCTTC
TRBD1 | TRBJ2-5 | TRBV9 | many | CASSYESGGKETQYF | TGTGCCAGCAGTTACGAGTCAGGGGGCAAGGAGACCCAGTACTTC
TRBD1 | TRBJ1-4 | TRBV7-8 | many | CASSLGQGAGEKLFF | TGTGCCAGCAGCTTAGGGCAGGGGGCCGGTGAAAAACTGTTTTTT
. | TRBJ2-3 | TRBV12-3/TRBV12-4 | . | CASSLSGRATDTQYF | TGTGCCAGCAGTTTAAGCGGCAGGGCCACAGATACGCAGTATTTT
. | TRBJ1-5 | TRBV29-1 | . | CSVSKGDSNQPQHF | TGCAGCGTCTCCAAGGGGGACAGCAATCAGCCCCAGCATTTT
. | TRBJ1-3 | TRBV29-1 | many | CSVLEGDTIYF | TGCAGCGTACTTGAGGGGGACACCATATATTTT
TRBD1 | TRBJ1-1 | TRBV13 | . | CASSLWDRSGAFF | TGTGCCAGCAGCCTATGGGACAGGAGCGGAGCTTTCTTT
. | TRBJ1-5 | TRBV3-1 | many | CVSSLRNQPQHF | TGTGTCAGCAGCCTAAGGAATCAGCCCCAGCATTTT
. | TRBJ1-6 | TRBV20-1 | . | CSARPGVNSPLHF | TGCAGTGCTAGGCCAGGGGTTAATTCACCCCTCCACTTT
TRBD2 | TRBJ2-1 | TRBV7-2 | . | CASSFSGASSSYNEQFF | TGTGCCAGCAGCTTTAGCGGGGCGTCGAGCTCCTACAATGAGCAGTTCTTC
. | TRBJ2-3 | TRBV20-1 | many | CSASSWGGATDTQYF | TGCAGTGCCTCTTCCTGGGGCGGGGCGACAGATACGCAGTATTTT
. | TRBJ1-5 | TRBV7-8 | few | CASSPAQNQPQHF | TGTGCCAGCAGCCCCGCCCAGAATCAGCCCCAGCATTTT
. | TRBJ2-1 | TRBV6-2/TRBV6-3 | . | CAGYRGGSSAHNEQFF | TGTGCCGGCTACCGAGGGGGGAGTTCGGCACACAATGAGCAGTTCTTC
. | TRBJ2-1 | TRBV7-9 | many | CASSLGGTEQFF | TGTGCCAGCAGCTTAGGCGGGACTGAGCAGTTCTTC
. | TRBJ2-2 | TRBV5-6 | many | CASSLAGSSTGELFF | TGTGCCAGCAGCTTGGCCGGGTCAAGCACCGGGGAGCTGTTTTTT
. | TRBJ2-3 | TRBV7-2 | many | CASSLGGTTDTQYF | TGTGCCAGCAGCTTAGGGGGGACCACAGATACGCAGTATTTT
. | TRBJ2-1 | TRBV11-2 | medium-sized | CASSLGRRPYNEQFF | TGTGCCAGCAGCTTAGGCAGGAGACCATACAATGAGCAGTTCTTC
TRBD1 | TRBJ2-5 | TRBV27 | . | CASSFRSPDRGETQYF | TGTGCCAGCAGTTTCCGATCCCCGGACAGGGGAGAGACCCAGTACTTC
. | TRBJ2-1 | TRBV20-1 | many | CSARDLGGFNEQFF | TGCAGTGCTAGAGATTTAGGAGGGTTCAATGAGCAGTTCTTC
. | TRBJ2-1 | TRBV29-1 | many | CSVDGHRDNNEQFF | TGCAGCGTTGATGGTCACCGAGACAACAATGAGCAGTTCTTC
TRBD1 | TRBJ1-2 | TRBV11-2 | . | CASSLGQGPGYGYTF | TGTGCCAGCAGCTTAGGACAGGGGCCTGGCTATGGCTACACCTTC
. | TRBJ2-1 | TRBV6-2/TRBV6-3 | . | CASYRGGSSAHNEQFF | TGTGCCAGCTACCGAGGGGGGAGTTCGGCACACAATGAGCAGTTCTTC
. | TRBJ1-6 | TRBV7-2 | . | CASSLGGDRVPLHF | TGTGCCAGCAGCTTAGGCGGGGACCGCGTCCCCCTCCACTTT
. | TRBJ1-4 | TRBV5-1 | . | CASSFAGAAREKLFF | TGCGCCAGCAGCTTTGCGGGGGCAGCGCGAGAAAAACTGTTTTTT
. | TRBJ2-1 | TRBV9 | few | CASSVGPPGVSSYNEQFF | TGTGCCAGCAGCGTAGGCCCACCCGGGGTTAGCTCCTACAATGAGCAGTTCTTC
TRBD1 | TRBJ1-3 | TRBV19 | medium-sized | CASSITRGSGNTIYF | TGTGCCAGTAGTATAACCAGGGGGTCCGGAAACACCATATATTTT
. | TRBJ2-5 | TRBV7-2 | . | CASSLYGKGETQYF | TGTGCCAGCAGCTTATACGGGAAGGGAGAGACCCAGTACTTC
TRBD1 | TRBJ2-5 | TRBV5-6 | few | CASSQDRGRGTQYF | TGTGCCAGCAGCCAGGACAGGGGCAGAGGGACCCAGTACTTC
TRBD2 | TRBJ2-3 | TRBV5-8 | few | CASSAVAGNADTQYF | TGTGCCAGCAGCGCCGTAGCGGGGAACGCAGATACGCAGTATTTT
. | TRBJ1-5 | TRBV7-2 | few | CASSLEGGYSNQPQHF | TGTGCCAGCAGCTTAGAGGGGGGCTATAGCAATCAGCCCCAGCATTTT
TRBD2 | TRBJ2-1 | TRBV11-2 | many | CASSPSVGVLAGPWRGADEQFF | TGTGCCAGCAGCCCAAGCGTGGGGGTACTAGCGGGGCCTTGGAGGGGTGCAGATGAGCAGTTCTTC
. | TRBJ1-1 | TRBV12-3/TRBV12-4 | many | CASSYRGGMNTEAFF | TGTGCCAGCTCCTATCGGGGAGGGATGAACACTGAAGCTTTCTTT
. | TRBJ2-7 | TRBV6-1 | many | CASTQLYEQYF | TGTGCCAGCACCCAACTATACGAGCAGTACTTC
TRBD2 | TRBJ2-7 | TRBV27 | few | CASTSLVAGGLYEQYF | TGTGCCAGCACCTCGCTCGTAGCGGGGGGCCTCTACGAGCAGTACTTC